Listed below are T cell receptor beta chains from one sample, sequenced in a study of blood T cell repertoires in COVID-19. The data were produced by immunoSEQ multiplex PCR, yet TCRdb's version contains in-frame clones alone and is incomplete. The table includes roughly 670,000 clones, 85% to 90% detected once. Sequenced input: peripheral blood. Receptor source: a woman aged 18-29 years with acute or convalescent COVID-19. Each CDR3 is given with its conserved first and last residue. D genes are given only for firm matches. Some rows mark clone size as missing; the rest say once, few, many or name a class of expanded clone.

j_gene,d_gene,v_gene,abundance,CDR3aa,CDR3nt
TRBJ1-1,-,TRBV4-3,-,CASSHDRGGVEAFF,TGCGCCAGCAGCCATGACAGAGGTGGGGTTGAAGCTTTCTTT
TRBJ1-1,-,TRBV4-3,-,CASSHPGTEAFF,TGCGCCAGCAGCCATCCGGGCACTGAAGCTTTCTTT
TRBJ1-5,TRBD1,TRBV18,-,CASSGAGTDNSAQHF,TGTGCCAGCTCCGGTGCAGGGACAGACAATTCGGCCCAGCATTTT
TRBJ1-2,TRBD1,TRBV2,-,CASIQRQGLDGYTF,TGTGCCAGCATTCAAAGACAGGGATTAGATGGCTACACCTTC
TRBJ1-5,TRBD1,TRBV30,once,CAWPLGQGNNQPQHF,TGTGCCTGGCCCCTAGGACAGGGGAACAATCAGCCCCAGCATTTT
TRBJ1-1,-,TRBV6-5,-,CASSQGYTEAFF,TGTGCCAGCAGTCAGGGGTACACTGAAGCTTTCTTT
TRBJ2-3,TRBD2,TRBV19,-,CASSISGGWASTQYF,TGTGCCAGTAGTATAAGCGGGGGGTGGGCAAGTACGCAGTATTTT
TRBJ1-6,TRBD1,TRBV12-5,-,CASGLPGTGGGSPLHF,TGTGCTAGTGGTTTGCCGGGGACAGGGGGCGGCTCACCCCTCCACTTT
TRBJ1-2,TRBD1,TRBV28,few,CASSSGQGHGYTF,TGTGCCAGCAGTTCGGGACAGGGGCACGGCTACACCTTC
TRBJ2-7,-,TRBV7-9,-,CASSSGADLGSYEQYF,TGTGCCAGCAGCTCGGGAGCCGATCTGGGCTCCTACGAGCAGTACTTC
TRBJ2-7,-,TRBV9,-,CASSAGGAEQYF,TGTGCCAGCAGCGCCGGGGGTGCCGAGCAGTACTTC
TRBJ1-5,-,TRBV3-1/TRBV3-2,-,CASSHKQPQHF,TGTGCCAGCAGCCATAAACAGCCCCAGCATTTT
TRBJ1-1,-,TRBV4-3,-,CASRRGGNTEAFF,TGCGCCAGCCGTAGGGGCGGGAACACTGAAGCTTTCTTT
TRBJ1-2,-,TRBV5-1,once,CASSLETLHYTF,TGCGCCAGCAGCTTGGAGACATTGCACTACACCTTC
TRBJ2-1,TRBD2,TRBV11-2,-,CASSRSGGGGGNEQFF,TGTGCCAGCAGCCGTAGCGGGGGCGGAGGGGGGAATGAGCAGTTCTTC
TRBJ1-2,TRBD1,TRBV6-2/TRBV6-3,-,CASSAPPYRGPWGGYTF,TGTGCCAGCAGTGCCCCCCCGTACAGGGGGCCCTGGGGGGGCTACACCTTC
TRBJ1-3,-,TRBV7-9,-,CASRGDTSGNTIYF,TGTGCCAGCAGGGGTGACACCTCTGGAAACACCATATATTTT
TRBJ1-2,-,TRBV11-2,-,CASSLEGVSCTF,TGTGCCAGCAGCTTAGAAGGGGTTTCGTGTACCTTC
TRBJ2-7,TRBD2,TRBV27,-,CASSSGLAKQYF,TGTGCCAGCAGTTCGGGACTAGCCAAGCAGTACTTC
TRBJ2-2,-,TRBV9,-,CASSPRRPPAPGELFF,TGTGCCAGCAGCCCCAGGCGACCACCTGCACCCGGGGAGCTGTTTTTT
TRBJ2-7,-,TRBV29-1,-,CSVADSLCEQYF,TGCAGCGTTGCTGACAGCCTCTGCGAGCAGTACTTC
TRBJ1-2,-,TRBV5-4,-,CASSLGASNYGYTF,TGTGCCAGCAGCTTGGGAGCAAGCAACTATGGCTACACCTTC
TRBJ2-4,-,TRBV6-1,-,CASSEEGTGPKNIQYF,TGTGCCAGCAGTGAAGAGGGAACAGGGCCGAAAAACATTCAGTACTTC
TRBJ2-7,-,TRBV6-5,-,CASSPMTSRSYEQYF,TGTGCCAGCAGTCCTATGACATCGCGCTCCTACGAGCAGTACTTC
TRBJ1-1,-,TRBV4-1,-,CASSQSWGVNTEAFF,TGCGCCAGCAGCCAATCATGGGGGGTTAACACTGAAGCTTTCTTT
TRBJ2-5,TRBD2,TRBV5-1,-,CASSSRLAGPQETQYF,TGCGCCAGCAGTTCCCGACTAGCGGGCCCACAAGAGACCCAGTACTTC
TRBJ1-5,-,TRBV19,-,CASSIDSTGSSPQHF,TGTGCCAGTAGTATAGACTCCACGGGGTCATCGCCCCAGCATTTT
TRBJ1-2,-,TRBV21-1,-,CASSPPDSPPHIGYTF,TGTGCCAGCAGCCCCCCTGACAGCCCCCCTCATATAGGCTACACCTTC
TRBJ1-1,-,TRBV30,-,CAWRVGGARNTEAFF,TGTGCCTGGAGAGTGGGCGGGGCTCGGAATACTGAAGCTTTCTTT
TRBJ1-1,TRBD1,TRBV5-1,-,CASSSGQGNTEAFF,TGCGCCAGCAGTTCTGGACAGGGCAACACTGAAGCTTTCTTT
TRBJ2-1,-,TRBV4-3,-,CASSQESPPGHGFYNEQFF,TGCGCCAGCAGCCAAGAAAGCCCGCCGGGACACGGTTTCTACAATGAGCAGTTCTTC
TRBJ1-1,TRBD1,TRBV24-1,-,CATSDPGQGETEAFF,TGTGCCACCAGTGACCCCGGACAGGGAGAAACTGAAGCTTTCTTT
TRBJ2-1,TRBD1,TRBV24-1,-,CATSDPDRGNNEQFF,TGTGCCACCAGTGACCCGGACAGGGGAAACAATGAGCAGTTCTTC